This T cell receptor beta chain came from a study of blood T cells in healthy people across ages (dated by TCRdb to between 2014 and 2017). Regarding the complete study: Template switching captured roughly one uniquely barcoded TCR beta cDNA molecule per two T cells in model experiments. Donors were grouped into four age groups: young (average roughly 17 years), middle-aged (under 40), aged (around 60) and long-lived (around 80). To avoid experimental bias, donors of different ages were randomly spread across the sequencing lanes. Age-related changes in TCR beta repertoire diversity were measured in the study by deep sequencing normalized with unique cDNA molecular identifiers. The study analyzed two additional independent replicas of 1 million unique cDNA reads from the same blood draw for two donors, one aged 18 to 29 and one aged 80 or older. Paper-wide results and their limitations: As age increased, observed TCR beta diversity per million T cells dropped in a roughly linear way, and a significant reduction was already evident by age 40. Estimates of total diversity based on one million sequenced T cells were considered lower bounds and underestimates. Observed TCR beta diversity correlated strongly with the percentage of naive T cells measured by flow cytometry. Compared with the aged group, more naive CD4+ T cells, fewer expanded clones and increased TCR diversity were shown by the long-lived group, suggesting age selection. Conclusive comparison of naive and antigen-experienced compartments was prevented by the profiling of bulk unsorted PBMCs. Donor CMV infection status was unknown, potentially confounding age-related changes in expanded clonotypes.

The protocol used for the library was 5' RACE. For sequencing, an Illumina HiSeq 2500 was employed. A second 7 to 11 cycle PCR used a sample-barcoded 5' primer and a J-beta primer mix. A unique molecular identifier was introduced onto each TCR beta cDNA molecule by a template-switch 5' adaptor carrying 12 random nucleotides. At least 2.5 million CDR3-containing paired-end reads were obtained from each sample. First-strand cDNA synthesis was performed from all RNA using the Mint cDNA synthesis kit, with priming by a TRBC-specific oligonucleotide. All cDNA was treated with uracil-DNA glycosylase and then went through a first 18-cycle PCR with the universal primers M1SS and BC2_uni_R. Under the source paper's analysis protocol: Each sample was normalized by randomly selecting 1 million high-quality reads, each carrying a distinct molecular identifier. Reads with shared molecular identifiers were discarded instead of being binned into consensus sequences. MiTCR, with a Q25 quality threshold and the strictest error-elimination algorithm, was used for CDR3 identification, clonotype clustering and error correction. A nonparametric unseen species model using Euler transformation provided a lower-bound estimate of total TCR beta diversity. TCRdb itself trimmed the public reads at Q25 with fastp, ran MiXCR and retained productive beta chains. Every CDR3 protein is listed once, alongside the most common genes and DNA of its rows. TCRdb's processing, not the authors' own work, is the source of the V and J calls. In all, the sample holds just under 750,000 distinct CDR3 sequences, and about 24% of those were seen once. The ten largest make up roughly 22% of the sample.

Notes on this clonotype: Its antigen remains undetermined. One base away there is no much larger clone; base qualities are not given.

Donors were 39 systemically healthy Caucasian individuals from Russia aged 6 to 90 years. About 10 milliliters of peripheral blood were drawn from each donor into EDTA-treated Vacutainer tubes. Ficoll-Paque density-gradient centrifugation was used to isolate PBMCs, with at least 7 million obtained per sample. Trizol reagent was used to extract total RNA from the PBMCs, yielding at least 6 micrograms per sample. For every donor, an aliquot of PBMCs went through flow cytometry to measure the percentages of naive CD45RAhigh/CD27high T cells. This TCR derives from an older man in good health. The sample taken for sequencing was blood.

The bases read TGTGCCAGCAGCTTAAAGTTTTCTGGAAACACCATATATTTT. The resulting protein is CASSLKFSGNTIYF. Rearrangement joined TRBV7-2 to TRBJ1-3, with the D segment identity uncertain. From its cysteine to its phenylalanine, the CDR3 spans 14 amino acids. This entry keeps only the CDR3 DNA: 42 bases, framed from base 1. V loses 2 bases of germline sequence and J loses 1 base, and the interval between the two ends is 6 bases. The germline V gene encodes CDR1 SGHTA and CDR2 FQGNSA.